The entry that follows covers one T cell receptor beta chain sequence. Its antigen is currently not known. Nothing much larger sits one base from this clone, and base qualities are not available. This sample also contains other DNA sequences that code for the same CDR3. Donors were healthy HIV-negative adults with no recently reported acute infections or vaccinations. Only Caucasian adults living in Nashville, Tennessee, USA were represented among the donors. CD4+ T cells were enriched by magnetic negative selection, after which naive cells were positively selected on CD45RA and the negative fraction was taken as the memory subset. After blood collection by leukapheresis, PBMCs were isolated using Ficoll-Histopaque density gradient centrifugation and then cryopreserved in the vapor phase of liquid nitrogen. Analytical flow cytometry was used to check the purity and quantity of every magnetically sorted T cell population. Genomic DNA was isolated from each sorted fraction and quantified by UV absorbance on a Nanodrop 2000c.

TCR CDR3 regions were amplified from genomic DNA by multiplex PCR using the deep immunoSEQ assay. For each cell subset, the extracted genomic DNA was distributed evenly across all wells of several immunoSEQ 96-well plates, and each plate served as one replicate. For sorted subsets, approximately 0.2 ug of genomic DNA, equivalent to around 31,000 T cell genomes, went into each replicate PCR. Purified libraries were quantified with a Qubit 3.0 fluorometer, sized on a Bioanalyzer 2100, and re-quantified with the KAPA Library Quantification kit. A separate single-read 150-cycle Illumina NextSeq 550 flow cell was used to sequence each immunoSEQ 96-well plate. Processing in the source paper ran as follows. The immunoSEQ output contained only junctional sequences without quality scores, so filtering could not match that applied to full-length reads. Sequences were annotated with PyIR, a Python wrapper for IgBLAST v1.9, using IMGT germline references to assign V/J genes and CDR3. Reads were removed for weak V/J assignments (E-value above 1e-6), missing CDR3, stop codons, out-of-frame junctions, or ambiguous translated residues. V3J clonotypes were defined as sequences sharing the same inferred V gene, J gene, and CDR3 amino acid sequence. Percentage overlap between repertoires was calculated by dividing the number of shared unique clonotypes by the size of the smaller repertoire. Three approaches were used to assess repertoire richness: RTK rarefaction, the Chao1 estimator, and Recon v2.1 estimates of unobserved clonotypes. Generation probabilities for all TCRbeta clonotypes obtained by the gDNA method from a few donors were computed using OLGA. The table was pulled from immuneACCESS by TCRdb, which kept in-frame rearrangements only. Such tables lose some clones; where checked, under half of the loss comes from unresolved V genes, and the rest has no known cause. V and J calls plus clone size are reproduced from that table; the DNA served to infer D and trimming. The sample table shows approximately 740,000 clones, and over 65% are seen once. The top ten constitute about 1.8% of the sample.

These data originate in a study of shared clonotypes between healthy human individuals (dated by TCRdb to 2018 to 2020). Study-level background: The cohort included a few men and a couple of women between 18 and 49 years of age. For each donor, CD4 naive and CD4 memory were each given three plates, CD8 naive was given two plates, and CD8 memory was given one plate. The study deeply sequenced blood TCR repertoires of about 5 healthy adults to estimate repertoire size and the extent of clonotype sharing between individuals. To increase sequencing depth and limit assay-specific biases, TCR repertoire library preparation and sequencing were carried out by different laboratories using diverse techniques. Per donor, leukapheresis produced somewhere between about 0.8 and 9.5 billion PBMCs.

Here is what the overall study found, with its caveats: Pairwise subsampling led to the expectation that sequencing depth would affect the degree of clonotype sharing among donors. Sharing across several donors was observed for around 4.8% of naive CD4, 3.5% of naive CD8, roughly 2.3% of memory CD4, and around 0.4% of memory CD8 clonotypes. Incomplete sequencing was indicated by rarefaction of sorted-subset datasets, despite the large sequencing depth. Sampling was limited to blood, and TCR repertoires in tissue likely differ from TCR repertoires in blood. Naive subsets generally had larger estimated clonotype richness than memory subsets did. Compared with non-shared clonotypes, the clonotypes found in all four sorted-subset donors had higher generation probabilities. Because the study included only a small number of donors, the genetic and exposure-history diversity represented was limited.

Including the terminal cysteine and phenylalanine, the CDR3 comprises 16 residues. Only CDR3 DNA remains: 48 bases, in frame from the first base. In the germline V gene (reference sequence), CDR1 corresponds to LNHDA and CDR2 to SQIVND. Germline trimming amounts to 5 bases on V and 6 bases on J, with 7 as the count of junction bases outside the gene matches. What was sequenced was memory CD4+ T cells sorted from blood. Taken with the paper, the label for cell subset or site translates to: CD45RA-negative fraction. In this chain, TRBV19 is recombined with TRBJ2-1; TRBD2 aligns with 13 central bases. The sequence came from a woman in her twenties or thirties in good health. CDR3 loop: CASSLGLAGVVNEQFF. The base sequence is TGTGCCAGTAGTCTCGGACTAGCGGGAGTCGTCAATGAGCAGTTCTTC.